Presented here are 32 T cell receptor beta chains from one specimen sequenced in a study of T-cell reconstitution after alpha-beta-depleted transplantation in children. Preparation of the TCRbeta library was carried out with unique molecular identifiers. TCRdb called the PCR reads again in MiXCR, with one record for every CDR3 protein. The data hold hundreds of thousands of distinct CDR3 sequences, with 8% to 10% observed a single time. The material was PBMCs from the stem cell graft donor, obtained from the stem cell graft. These receptors all stem from a human donor who donated a stem cell graft to a child with acute lymphoblastic leukemia.

This chain joins TRBV6-2 or TRBV6-3 and TRBJ1-2; the match to TRBD1 covers 7 bases. The CDR3 totals 13 residues. With 7 bases clipped from V and 7 bases from J, the junction kept 9 bases outside the gene matches. Germline CDR1 and CDR2: MNHEY and SVGEGT. CDR3 sequence (DNA): TGTGCCAGCACGGACAGGCGAAGCGGTGGCTACACCTTC. Translated, it gives CASTDRRSGGYTF.

This clonotype showed up just a few times. The rearrangement links TRBV7-9 to TRBJ2-2; TRBD2 might be the D (5 bases). This CDR3 contains 15 residues. Trimming took off 3 bases at V and 4 bases at J, with 12 bases between the two ends. Germline values: CDR1 SEHNR, CDR2 FQNEAQ (reference sequence). CDR3 loop: CASSFLGLGTGELFF. The CDR3 region has the DNA TGTGCCAGCAGCTTTTTAGGACTGGGCACCGGGGAGCTGTTTTTT.

This clonotype was seen ten or more times. The gene calls are TRBV12-3 or TRBV12-4 and TRBJ1-1; D unclear. The CDR3 has 14 amino acids. Between the trimmed V and J ends, which lost 8 bases and 4 bases, there was a span of 17 bases. The CDR3 region is CASCLRGEGTEAFF. The DNA for the CDR3 is TGTGCCAGCTGTCTGCGGGGAGAAGGCACTGAAGCTTTCTTT.

The chain uses TRBV20-1 and TRBJ1-1; a possible D gene is TRBD1 (6 bases). Germline V CDR1 and CDR2: DFQATT, SNEGSKA (reference sequence). V was clipped by 1 base and J by 4 bases, with 13 bases between them. This CDR3 comprises 14 residues. The CDR3 sequence is CSARGGGGATEAFF. CDR3 coding DNA: TGCAGTGCTAGAGGAGGGGGGGGTGCCACTGAAGCTTTCTTT.

This clonotype came up many times. The chain is built from TRBV6-4 and TRBJ2-2; 9 bases fit TRBD1. The V gene end was trimmed by 6 bases and the J gene end by 6 bases; junction bases not matched to a gene: 8. The germline CDR1 and CDR2 sequences are MRHNA and SNTAGT. The CDR3 has 15 amino acids. CDR3 amino acids: CASSPTGGSSGELFF. The DNA of the CDR3 is TGTGCCAGCAGCCCGACAGGGGGATCGTCCGGGGAGCTGTTTTTT.

The chain uses TRBV7-2 and TRBJ1-2; 8 nucleotides agree with TRBD1. CDR1 and CDR2 from the germline V gene are SGHTA and FQGNSA. This CDR3 is 14 amino acids long. Unmatched junction bases numbered 8, after V lost 3 bases and J lost 8 bases. CDR3 in amino acids: CASSLDWTGRGYTF. The CDR3, as DNA: TGTGCCAGCAGCTTGGACTGGACAGGGCGAGGCTACACCTTC.

The chain uses TRBV5-1 and TRBJ2-7; possibly TRBD1 for D (6 bases). From germline, CDR1 is SGHRS and CDR2 YFSETQ. CDR3 length: 14 residues. V dropped 4 bases and J dropped 6 bases, with 17 bases sitting between them. As DNA, the CDR3 is TGCGCCAGCAGCATAGGGACACCCCCCTCCGAGCAGTACTTC. It specifies CASSIGTPPSEQYF.

This clonotype showed up many times. This sequence joins TRBV7-9 and TRBJ2-1; D is perhaps TRBD1 or TRBD2 (5 bases each). The V end lost 6 bases, the J end lost 10 bases, and 19 bases lay between the germline ends. The CDR3 totals 14 residues. Germline V gene sequence: CDR1 SEHNR, CDR2 FQNEAQ (reference sequence). The CDR3 DNA reads as TGTGCCAGCAGTCCGAACGGGGCTACAAGGGAGCAGTTCTTC. Its translation is CASSPNGATREQFF.

The V and J genes are TRBV5-8 and TRBJ1-5, with 10 positions matching TRBD1. Germline assignment: CDR1 SGHTS and CDR2 YDEGEE. The V segment lost 3 bases and the J segment 2 bases; nucleotides outside the gene matches: 5. The CDR3 has 16 amino acids. CDR3 bases: TGTGCCAGCAGCTCCGGGACAGGGGAGGGCAATCAGCCCCAGCATTTT. Translated: CASSSGTGEGNQPQHF.

This clonotype was picked up many times. The chain is built from TRBV12-3 or TRBV12-4 and TRBJ2-3; unclear D gene. V was pared by 1 base and J by 3 bases, with 5 bases between. The CDR3 is 13 amino acids. CDR3 region: CASSLGRTDTQYF. In nucleotides, the CDR3 is TGTGCCAGCAGTTTAGGACGTACAGATACGCAGTATTTT.

This clonotype appeared many times. This rearrangement joins TRBV7-2 to TRBJ1-3, with TRBD1 identical over 7 bases. Germline assignment: CDR1 SGHTA and CDR2 FQGNSA. The CDR3 has 16 amino acids. Trimming at V came to 6 bases and at J to 6 bases, leaving 14 bases not matched to a gene. The chain's CDR3 is CASSRPGQKTTNTIYF. For the CDR3, the DNA is TGTGCCAGCAGTCGACCGGGACAGAAGACAACAAACACCATATATTTT.

This clonotype turned up a few times. V and J are TRBV18 and TRBJ2-3; TRBD2 agrees at 8 bases. The CDR3 length is 16 residues. V gave up 3 bases and J gave up 6 bases; unmatched junction bases: 11. The germline CDR1 and CDR2 sequences are KGHSH and LQKENI. In DNA, the CDR3 is TGTGCCAGCTCACCGAACGGGGGGGCCGAGGGCGATACGCAGTATTTT. Translation: CASSPNGGAEGDTQYF. Complete variable domain (other parts from reference TRBV18 and TRBJ2-3): NAGVMQNPRHLVRRRGQEARLRCSPMKGHSHVYWYRQLPEEGLKFMVYLQKENIIDESGMPKERFSAEFPKEGPSILRIQQVVRGDSAAYFCASSPNGGAEGDTQYFGPGTRLTVL.

In this sample, this clonotype turned up many times. The CDR3 coding sequence is TGCAGCGTTGACTATCGGGGGGCGGGAGAGACCCAGTACTTC. It specifies CSVDYRGAGETQYF. The chain couples TRBV29-1 to TRBJ2-5, with a weak D call TRBD2 (7 bases). Germline CDR1 is SQVTM and CDR2 is ANQGSEA. V lost 3 bases and J lost 4, with 15 bases in between. The CDR3 contains 14 residues.

This clonotype has ten or more counts. The chain links TRBV3-1 to TRBJ2-3; no firm D call. V dropped 0 bases and J dropped 8 bases, with 12 bases sitting between them. CDR3 length equals 14 residues. Germline CDR1 is LGHDT and CDR2 is YNNKEL (reference sequence). The DNA of the CDR3 is TGTGCCAGCAGCCAAGAATGGGCCGACGGTACGCAGTATTTT. This gives the protein CASSQEWADGTQYF.

This chain links TRBV20-1 with TRBJ2-3; 12 positions match TRBD2. The germline CDR1 and CDR2 sequences are DFQATT and SNEGSKA (reference sequence). The CDR3 covers 17 residues. The CDR3, as DNA: TGCTGCGCCACCACTAGCGGGGGGACCTCCGGCACAGATACGCAGTATTTT. Translated: CCATTSGGTSGTDTQYF.

This clonotype was seen a handful of times. This chain connects TRBV5-1 to TRBJ1-1; tentatively, D is TRBD1 (6 bases). The CDR3 totals 15 residues. CDR1 and CDR2 from the germline V gene are SGHRS and YFSETQ. Trimming removed 0 bases at V and 5 bases at J, with 14 bases between. The CDR3 reads CASSLAVAGTTEAFF. The CDR3, as DNA: TGCGCCAGCAGCTTGGCTGTTGCAGGGACAACTGAAGCTTTCTTT.

In its sample, this clonotype was seen a few times. This chain uses TRBV24-1 with TRBJ2-2; D is unclear. Germline V gene lookup returns CDR1 KGHDR and CDR2 SFDVKD. V lost 4 bases to trimming and J lost 10 bases, with 12 bases between them. The CDR3 has 13 amino acids. The CDR3 spells CATSERTGVELFF. The CDR3 DNA follows: TGTGCCACCAGTGAAAGGACGGGTGTGGAGCTGTTTTTT.

Comments on this clonotype: A read error is possible here, since a much larger clone lies one base away. The rearrangement links TRBV5-1 to TRBJ2-1; TRBD1 is a possible D gene (6 bases). This CDR3 has 16 amino acids. V lost 2 bases and J lost 2, with 14 bases in between. Germline V gives CDR1 SGHRS, CDR2 YFSETQ. CDR3 nucleotides: TGCGCCAGCAGCTTAAAGGGGGATTGGACCTACAATGAGCAGTTCTTC. This codes for CASSLKGDWTYNEQFF.

The chain combines TRBV9 with TRBJ2-7; perhaps TRBD2 as D (6 bases). Looked up from germline, CDR1 is SGDLS and CDR2 is YYNGEE. The V end was cut by 3 bases, the J end by 9 bases, with 19 bases between. The CDR3 sequence is 14 residues long. CDR3 nucleotide sequence: TGTGCCAGCAGCGCCACCGTTGGAGGGCTGTGGCAGTACTTC. Its protein product is CASSATVGGLWQYF. Complete variable domain (other parts from reference TRBV9 and TRBJ2-7): DSGVTQTPKHLITATGQRVTLRCSPRSGDLSVYWYQQSLDQGLQFLIQYYNGEERAKGNILERFSAQQFPDLHSELNLSSLELGDSALYFCASSATVGGLWQYFGPGTRLTVT.

The rearrangement uses TRBV27 and TRBJ2-1; TRBD1 matches 7 bases. The CDR3 contains 15 residues. The trim removed 2 bases at V and 7 bases at J, leaving 8 bases unmatched. The V gene's germline CDR1 is MNHEY and CDR2 SMNVEV (reference sequence). CDR3: CASSLLAGGSNEQFF. The CDR3 bases are TGTGCCAGCAGTTTACTGGCAGGGGGTTCTAATGAGCAGTTCTTC.

A few counts support this clonotype. J is TRBJ2-1 and V is TRBV6-5; tentatively, D is TRBD2 (5 bases). V dropped 6 bases and J dropped 0 bases, with 15 bases sitting between them. This CDR3 region has 16 residues. Germline loops: CDR1 MNHEY, CDR2 SVGAGI. The CDR3 loop reads CASRSTSRTSYNEQFF. In nucleotides, the CDR3 is TGTGCCAGCAGATCTACTAGTCGCACCTCCTACAATGAGCAGTTCTTC.

Concerning this clonotype: One base away lies a much larger clone, so this may be a sequencing read error. The rearrangement joins TRBV7-2 to TRBJ2-3; no clear D. This CDR3 region has 14 residues. Germline assignment: CDR1 SGHTA and CDR2 FQGNSA. The chain's CDR3 is CSSSSGSSTDTQYF. In DNA form, the CDR3 reads TGTTCCAGCAGCTCCGGATCTAGCACAGATACGCAGTATTTT.

The chain has TRBV27 and TRBJ2-5; TRBD2 might be the D (5 bases). The CDR3 is 15 residues long. The germline V and J ends were trimmed by 8 bases and 4 bases, with 20 bases remaining between them. Germline V lookup: CDR1 MNHEY, CDR2 SMNVEV (reference sequence). The CDR3 nucleotides are TGTGCCAGCGCCATCAGGTGGGGTAGCGTAGAGACCCAGTACTTC. Translating gives CASAIRWGSVETQYF.

This clonotype was found many times. The chain couples TRBV12-5 to TRBJ2-7; 8 nucleotides align to TRBD1. V trimming: 1 base; J trimming: 2 bases; junction bases outside the gene matches: 4. This CDR3 is built from 15 residues. Germline loops: CDR1 LGHNT, CDR2 FRNRAP. The CDR3 bases are TGTGCTAGTGGTTTGGAGACAGGGGTACCCTACGAGCAGTACTTC. The encoded protein is CASGLETGVPYEQYF. Full variable domain (outside the CDR3, taken from reference TRBV12-5 and TRBJ2-7): DARVTQTPRHKVTEMGQEVTMRCQPILGHNTVFWYRQTMMQGLELLAYFRNRAPLDDSGMPKDRFSAEMPDATLATLKIQPSEPRDSAVYFCASGLETGVPYEQYFGPGTRLTVT.

This clonotype was counted at least ten times. This chain joins TRBV11-2 and TRBJ1-6; 8 positions match TRBD1. The V and J ends lost 6 bases and 14 bases, in that order; junction bases with no gene match: 12. The germline gives CDR1 SGHAT, CDR2 FQNNGV. The CDR3 has 14 residues. This CDR3 reads CASRQRTGWTTLHF. In nucleotides, the CDR3 is TGTGCCAGCAGGCAGAGGACAGGGTGGACCACCCTCCACTTT.

This clonotype was counted only a few times. DNA of the CDR3: TGTGCCAGCAGCTTATCCTCTCTGGGCCTTACATCTCTCTACACCTTC. It specifies CASSLSSLGLTSLYTF. The chain combines TRBV11-1 with TRBJ1-2; D unclear. Germline V gene sequence: CDR1 SGHAT, CDR2 FQDESV (reference sequence). This CDR3 spans 16 amino acids. Trimming removed 2 bases from V and 10 bases from J, with 23 bases in between.

This CDR3 reads CAWSVSQFLPKLFF. The CDR3 nucleotides are TGTGCCTGGAGTGTAAGTCAATTCCTACCAAAACTGTTTTTT. The chain is built from TRBV30 and TRBJ1-4; D not certain. Germline V CDR1 and CDR2: GTSNPN, SVGIG (reference sequence). This CDR3 contains 14 residues. The V gene lost 0 bases and the J gene lost 10 bases, with 15 bases spanning the gap.

This clonotype has only a few counts. The J gene is TRBJ2-1, the V gene TRBV7-2; 10 bases match TRBD2. The CDR3 is 15 residues long. Per the germline V gene, CDR1 is SGHTA and CDR2 is FQGNSA. Trimming took 4 bases from V and 4 from J; bases not matched to a gene: 4. CDR3 in DNA: TGTGCCAGCAGCTCTAGCGGGGGCCGGTACAATGAGCAGTTCTTC. This sequence encodes CASSSSGGRYNEQFF.

This sequence joins TRBV20-1 and TRBJ2-7; no clear D gene. Germline lookup yields CDR1 DFQATT and CDR2 SNEGSKA (reference sequence). Trimming pared 2 bases from V and 0 bases from J, leaving 11 bases between. The CDR3 sequence is 14 residues long. CDR3 region: CSARRPVVSYEQYF. Written as DNA, the CDR3 is TGCAGTGCTAGACGACCAGTAGTCTCCTACGAGCAGTACTTC.

This clonotype has only a few counts. The gene calls are TRBV30 and TRBJ1-2; D not certain. Germline V gene data show CDR1 as GTSNPN and CDR2 as SVGIG (reference sequence). The CDR3 contains 12 residues. Trimming shortened V by 1 base and J by 6 bases, and 9 bases separated the two germline ends. CDR3: CAWSASGNGYTF. The CDR3 region has the DNA TGTGCCTGGAGTGCATCGGGGAATGGCTACACCTTC.

This clonotype was seen only a few times. The chain joins TRBV20-1 to TRBJ1-1; D gene unclear. With 5 bases removed from V and 5 bases from J, the gap between germline ends came to 9 bases. The CDR3 contains 11 residues. CDR1 is DFQATT, CDR2 SNEGSKA, per germline (reference sequence). CDR3 sequence reads: CSAPGGTEAFF. As DNA, the CDR3 is TGCAGTGCTCCAGGTGGGACTGAAGCTTTCTTT.

This clonotype was detected ten times or more. J is TRBJ1-1 and V is TRBV6-4; D remains ambiguous. V lost 6 bases and J lost 1, with 12 bases in between. The CDR3 sequence is 14 residues long. Germline V gene lookup returns CDR1 MRHNA and CDR2 SNTAGT. The CDR3 nucleotides read TGTGCCAGCAGGATAATCGACGGGAACACTGAAGCTTTCTTT. Translated, it gives CASRIIDGNTEAFF.